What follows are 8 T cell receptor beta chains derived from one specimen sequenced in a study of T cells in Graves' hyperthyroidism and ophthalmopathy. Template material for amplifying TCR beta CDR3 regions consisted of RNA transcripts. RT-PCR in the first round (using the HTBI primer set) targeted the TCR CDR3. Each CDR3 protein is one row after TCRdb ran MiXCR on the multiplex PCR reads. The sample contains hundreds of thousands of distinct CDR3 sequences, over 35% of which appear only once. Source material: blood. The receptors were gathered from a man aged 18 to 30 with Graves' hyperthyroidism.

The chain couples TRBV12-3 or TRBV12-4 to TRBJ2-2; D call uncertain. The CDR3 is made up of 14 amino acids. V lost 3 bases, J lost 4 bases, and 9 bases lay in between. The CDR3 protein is CASSFSTGTGELFF. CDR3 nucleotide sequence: TGTGCCAGCAGTTTTAGCACTGGCACCGGGGAGCTGTTTTTT.

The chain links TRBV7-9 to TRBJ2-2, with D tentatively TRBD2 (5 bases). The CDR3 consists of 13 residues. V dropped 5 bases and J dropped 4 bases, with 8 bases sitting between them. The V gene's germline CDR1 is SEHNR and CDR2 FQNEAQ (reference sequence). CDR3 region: CASSAAGTGELFF. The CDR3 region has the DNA TGTGCCAGCAGCGCCGCGGGCACCGGGGAGCTGTTTTTT.

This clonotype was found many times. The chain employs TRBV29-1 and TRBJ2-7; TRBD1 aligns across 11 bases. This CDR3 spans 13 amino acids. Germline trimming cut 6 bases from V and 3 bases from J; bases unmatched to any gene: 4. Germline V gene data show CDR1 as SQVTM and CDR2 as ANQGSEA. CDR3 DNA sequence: TGCAGCGTAATGGGACAGGGGGGCTACGAGCAGTACTTC. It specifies CSVMGQGGYEQYF.

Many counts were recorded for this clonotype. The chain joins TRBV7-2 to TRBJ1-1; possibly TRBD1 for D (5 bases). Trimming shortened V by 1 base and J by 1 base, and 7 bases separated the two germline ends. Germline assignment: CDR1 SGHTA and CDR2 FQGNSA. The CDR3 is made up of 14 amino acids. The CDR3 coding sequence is TGTGCCAGCAGCTTAGACAGGACGAACACTGAAGCTTTCTTT. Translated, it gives CASSLDRTNTEAFF. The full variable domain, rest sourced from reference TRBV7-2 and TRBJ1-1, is GAGVSQSPSNKVTEKGKDVELRCDPISGHTALYWYRQSLGQGLEFLIYFQGNSAPDKSGLPSDRFSAERTGGSVSTLTIQRTQQEDSAVYLCASSLDRTNTEAFFGQGTRLTVV.

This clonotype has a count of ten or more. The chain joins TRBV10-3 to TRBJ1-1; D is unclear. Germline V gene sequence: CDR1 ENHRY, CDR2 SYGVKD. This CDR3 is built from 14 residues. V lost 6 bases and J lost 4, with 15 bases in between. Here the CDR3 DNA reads TGTGCCATCAGAGAGATAGAAGGAGGCACTGAAGCTTTCTTT. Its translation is CAIREIEGGTEAFF.

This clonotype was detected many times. This CDR3 reads CAISEDRDEKLFF. CDR3 nucleotides: TGTGCCATCAGTGAAGACAGGGACGAAAAACTGTTTTTT. The rearrangement links TRBV10-3 to TRBJ1-4; TRBD1 aligns across 7 bases. The CDR3 loop spans 13 amino acids. V gave up 3 bases and J gave up 8 bases; unmatched junction bases: 3. Germline-derived CDR1 and CDR2 are ENHRY and SYGVKD.

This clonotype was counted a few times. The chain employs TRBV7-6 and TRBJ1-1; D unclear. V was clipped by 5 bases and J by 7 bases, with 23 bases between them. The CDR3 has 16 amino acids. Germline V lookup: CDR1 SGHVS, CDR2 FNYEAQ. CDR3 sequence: CASSPRRDSLGLEAFF. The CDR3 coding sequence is TGTGCCAGCAGCCCCCGGCGGGATTCTCTAGGCCTTGAAGCTTTCTTT.

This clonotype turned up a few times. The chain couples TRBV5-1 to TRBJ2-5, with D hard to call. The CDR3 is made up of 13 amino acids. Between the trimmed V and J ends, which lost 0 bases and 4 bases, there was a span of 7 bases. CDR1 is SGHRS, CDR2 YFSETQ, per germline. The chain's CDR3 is CASSLAGPETQYF. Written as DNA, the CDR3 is TGCGCCAGCAGCTTGGCTGGGCCAGAGACCCAGTACTTC.